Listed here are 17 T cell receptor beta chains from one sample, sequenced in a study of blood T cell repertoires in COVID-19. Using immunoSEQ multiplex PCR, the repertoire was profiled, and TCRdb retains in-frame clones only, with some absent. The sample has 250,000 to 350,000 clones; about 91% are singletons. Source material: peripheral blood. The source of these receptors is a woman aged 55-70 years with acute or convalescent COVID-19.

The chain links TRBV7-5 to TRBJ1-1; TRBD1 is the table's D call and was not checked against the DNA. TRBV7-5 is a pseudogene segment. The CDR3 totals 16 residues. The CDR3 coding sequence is TGTGTCAGAAGCTTGTTAGGGACAGGTGTCAACACTGAAGCTTTCTTT. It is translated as CVRSLLGTGVNTEAFF.

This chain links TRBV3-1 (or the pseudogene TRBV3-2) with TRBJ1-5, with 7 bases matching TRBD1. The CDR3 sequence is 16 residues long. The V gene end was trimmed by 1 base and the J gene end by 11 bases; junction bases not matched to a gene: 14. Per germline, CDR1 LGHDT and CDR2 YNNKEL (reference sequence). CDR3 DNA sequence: TGTGCCAGCAGCCAAGCTTCTACGACAGGGAATCGAGCCCAGCATTTT. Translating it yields CASSQASTTGNRAQHF.

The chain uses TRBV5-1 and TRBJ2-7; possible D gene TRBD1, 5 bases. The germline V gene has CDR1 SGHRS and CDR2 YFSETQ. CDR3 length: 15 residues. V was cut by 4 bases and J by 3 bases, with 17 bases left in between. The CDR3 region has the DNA TGCGCCAGCAGCACCGATCCAGGGATAGGCTACGAGCAGTACTTC. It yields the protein CASSTDPGIGYEQYF. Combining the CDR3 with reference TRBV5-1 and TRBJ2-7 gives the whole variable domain KAGVTQTPRYLIKTRGQQVTLSCSPISGHRSVSWYQQTPGQGLQFLFEYFSETQRNKGNFPGRFSGRQFSNSRSEMNVSTLELGDSALYLCASSTDPGIGYEQYFGPGTRLTVT.

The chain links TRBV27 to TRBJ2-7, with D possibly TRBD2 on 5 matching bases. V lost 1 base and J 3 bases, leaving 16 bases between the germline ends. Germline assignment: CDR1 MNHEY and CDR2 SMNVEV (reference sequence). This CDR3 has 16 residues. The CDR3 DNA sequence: TGTGCCAGCAGTTTATTACGGGGTCCAGGTGGCTACGAGCAGTACTTC. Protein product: CASSLLRGPGGYEQYF.

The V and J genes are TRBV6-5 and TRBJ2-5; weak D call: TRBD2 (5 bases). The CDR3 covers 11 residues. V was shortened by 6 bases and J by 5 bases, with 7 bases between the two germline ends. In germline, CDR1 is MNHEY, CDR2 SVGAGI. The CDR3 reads CASRRGETQYF. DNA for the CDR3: TGTGCCAGCAGACGAGGGGAGACCCAGTACTTC.

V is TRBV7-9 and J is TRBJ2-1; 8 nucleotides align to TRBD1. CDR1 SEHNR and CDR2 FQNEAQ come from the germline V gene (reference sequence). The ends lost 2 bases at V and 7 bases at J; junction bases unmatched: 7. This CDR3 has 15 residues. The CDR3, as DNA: TGTGCCAGCAGCTTACTGGCAGGGGGCAAGAATGAGCAGTTCTTC. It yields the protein CASSLLAGGKNEQFF.

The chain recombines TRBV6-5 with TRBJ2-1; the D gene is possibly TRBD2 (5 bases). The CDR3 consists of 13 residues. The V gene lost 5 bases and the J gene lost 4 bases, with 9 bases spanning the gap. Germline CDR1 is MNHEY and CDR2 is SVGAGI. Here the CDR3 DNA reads TGTGCCAGCAGTCGTCGGGGTTACAATGAGCAGTTCTTC. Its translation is CASSRRGYNEQFF.

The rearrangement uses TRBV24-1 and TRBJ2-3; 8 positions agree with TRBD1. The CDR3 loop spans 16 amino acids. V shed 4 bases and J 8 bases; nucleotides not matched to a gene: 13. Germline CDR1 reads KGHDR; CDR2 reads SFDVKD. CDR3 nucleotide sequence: TGTGCCACCAGTGACCAGAGGACAGGGATAGGAGGTACGCAGTATTTT. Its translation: CATSDQRTGIGGTQYF.

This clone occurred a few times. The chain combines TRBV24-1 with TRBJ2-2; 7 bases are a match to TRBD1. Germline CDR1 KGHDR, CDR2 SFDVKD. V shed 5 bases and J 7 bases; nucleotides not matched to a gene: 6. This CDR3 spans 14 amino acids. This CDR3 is CATSAFGTVGELFF. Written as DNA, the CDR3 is TGTGCCACCAGTGCCTTCGGGACAGTCGGGGAGCTGTTTTTT.

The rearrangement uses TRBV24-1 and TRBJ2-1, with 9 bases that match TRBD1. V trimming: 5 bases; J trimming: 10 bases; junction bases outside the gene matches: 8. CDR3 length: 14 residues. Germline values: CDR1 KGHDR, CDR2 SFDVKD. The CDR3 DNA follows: TGTGCCACCAGTGGCGGCCGACAGGGGGGGGAGCAGTTCTTC. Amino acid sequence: CATSGGRQGGEQFF.

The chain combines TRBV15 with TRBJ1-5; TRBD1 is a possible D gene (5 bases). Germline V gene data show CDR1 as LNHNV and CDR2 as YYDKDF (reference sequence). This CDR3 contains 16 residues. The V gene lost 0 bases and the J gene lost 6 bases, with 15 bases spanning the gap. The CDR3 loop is CATSRDPGGTTQPQHF. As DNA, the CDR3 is TGTGCCACCAGCAGAGATCCCGGGGGTACCACTCAGCCCCAGCATTTT. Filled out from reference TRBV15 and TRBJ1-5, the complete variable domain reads DAMVIQNPRYQVTQFGKPVTLSCSQTLNHNVMYWYQQKSSQAPKLLFHYYDKDFNNEADTPDNFQSRRPNTSFCFLDIRSPGLGDTAMYLCATSRDPGGTTQPQHFGDGTRLSIL.

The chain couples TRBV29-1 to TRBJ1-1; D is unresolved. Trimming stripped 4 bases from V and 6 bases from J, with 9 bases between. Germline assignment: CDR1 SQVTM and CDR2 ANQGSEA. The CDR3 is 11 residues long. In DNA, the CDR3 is TGCAGCGTTGGGCCGGGTCCTGAAGCTTTCTTT. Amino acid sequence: CSVGPGPEAFF. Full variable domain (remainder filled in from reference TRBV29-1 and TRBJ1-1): SAVISQKPSRDICQRGTSLTIQCQVDSQVTMMFWYRQQPGQSLTLIATANQGSEATYESGFVIDKFPISRPNLTFSTLTVSNMSPEDSSIYLCSVGPGPEAFFGQGTRLTVV.

The chain's CDR3 is CASSGGQGTTDTQYF. The CDR3 DNA reads as TGTGCCAGCTCAGGGGGACAGGGGACCACAGATACGCAGTATTTT. V is TRBV18 and J is TRBJ2-3; 10 bases match TRBD1. This CDR3 region has 15 residues. J was trimmed by 2 bases and V by 5 bases; bases with no gene match: 4. Per the germline V gene, CDR1 is KGHSH and CDR2 is LQKENI.

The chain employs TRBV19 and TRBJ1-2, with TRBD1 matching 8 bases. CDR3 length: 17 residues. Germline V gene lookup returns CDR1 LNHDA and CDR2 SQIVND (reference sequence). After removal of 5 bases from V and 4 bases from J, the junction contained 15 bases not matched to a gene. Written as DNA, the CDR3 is TGTGCCAGTAGTCTTTCTCACTCGGGACAGGCTACCTATGGCTACACCTTC. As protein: CASSLSHSGQATYGYTF.

The CDR3 reads CASSRASGTPDTQYF. The CDR3 region has the DNA TGCGCCAGCAGCCGAGCTAGCGGGACCCCAGATACGCAGTATTTT. This chain uses TRBV4-3 with TRBJ2-3, with 9 bases matching TRBD2. CDR1 LGHNA and CDR2 YSLEER come from the germline V gene. The V and J ends lost 4 bases and 4 bases, in that order; junction bases with no gene match: 6. This CDR3 is built from 15 residues.

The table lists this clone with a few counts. The CDR3 region has the DNA TGTGCCAGCAGCATCAGACAGGGAGAGACCCAGTACTTC. Amino acids: CASSIRQGETQYF. V gene TRBV3-1 (or the pseudogene TRBV3-2) combines with J gene TRBJ2-5; TRBD1 agrees at 7 bases. V lost 5 bases, J lost 4 bases, and 4 bases stayed unmatched. The CDR3 totals 13 residues. Germline V gene data show CDR1 as LGHDT and CDR2 as YNNKEL (reference sequence).

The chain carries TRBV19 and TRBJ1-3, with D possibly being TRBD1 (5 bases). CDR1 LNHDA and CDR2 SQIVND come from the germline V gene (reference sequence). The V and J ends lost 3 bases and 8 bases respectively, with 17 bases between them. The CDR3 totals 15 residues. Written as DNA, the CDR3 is TGTGCCAGTAGTATCCCTCTCCGACAGCGGGACACCATATATTTT. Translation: CASSIPLRQRDTIYF.